This TCR beta chain was sequenced during a study of shared clonotypes between healthy human individuals. This CDR3 is built from 16 residues. CDR1 is SGHRS, CDR2 YFSETQ, per germline. V lost 0 bases to trimming and J lost 4 bases; unmatched junction nucleotides: 6. Libraries were prepared by immunoSEQ multiplex PCR; TCRdb keeps only in-frame clonotypes and omits some of them. Of 550,000 to 750,000 clones listed, 90% to 95% are singletons. CD45RO-negative, CCR7-positively selected cells formed the naive CD8 fraction, excluding terminally differentiated effector memory CD45RA+ cells. Donors were healthy HIV-negative adults without recent acute infections or vaccinations.

The TCR originated in a man aged 30 to 39 in good health. This sequence joins TRBV5-1 and TRBJ2-1; 8 bases map to TRBD1. The sample consisted of naive CD8+ T cells sorted from blood. CDR3 in DNA: TGCGCCAGCAGCTTGGGAACAGGGGGAAGGTACAATGAGCAGTTCTTC. Amino acid sequence: CASSLGTGGRYNEQFF.